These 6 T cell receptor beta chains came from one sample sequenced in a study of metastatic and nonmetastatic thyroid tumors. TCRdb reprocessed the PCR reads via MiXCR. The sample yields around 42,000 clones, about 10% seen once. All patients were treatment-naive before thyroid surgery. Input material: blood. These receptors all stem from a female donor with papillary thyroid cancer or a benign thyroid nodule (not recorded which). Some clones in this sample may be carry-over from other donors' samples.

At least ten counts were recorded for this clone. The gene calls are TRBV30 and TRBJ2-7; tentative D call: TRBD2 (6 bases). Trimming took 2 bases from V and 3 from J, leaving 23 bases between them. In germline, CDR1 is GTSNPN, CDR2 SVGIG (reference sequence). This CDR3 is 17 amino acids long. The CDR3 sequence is CAWSRSGGKGSYYEQYF. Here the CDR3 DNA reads TGTGCCTGGAGTCGTAGCGGAGGAAAGGGCTCCTACTACGAGCAGTACTTC.

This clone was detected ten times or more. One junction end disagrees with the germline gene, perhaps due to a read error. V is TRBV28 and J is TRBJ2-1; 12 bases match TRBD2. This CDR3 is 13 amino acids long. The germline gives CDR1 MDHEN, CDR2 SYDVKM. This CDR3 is CASSPWTSGNNLF. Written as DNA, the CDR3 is TGTGCCAGCAGCCCGTGGACTAGCGGGAACAACTTGTTC. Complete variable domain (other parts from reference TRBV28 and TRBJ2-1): DVKVTQSSRYLVKRTGEKVFLECVQDMDHENMFWYRQDPGLGLRLIYFSYDVKMKEKGDIPEGYSVSREKKERFSLILESASTNQTSMYLCASSPWTSGNNLFGPGTRLTVL.

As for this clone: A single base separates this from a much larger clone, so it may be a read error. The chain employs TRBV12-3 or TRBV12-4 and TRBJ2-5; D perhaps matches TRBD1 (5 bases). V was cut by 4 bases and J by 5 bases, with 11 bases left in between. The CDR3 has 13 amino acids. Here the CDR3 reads CASSWGRTETQYF. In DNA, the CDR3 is TGTGCCAGCAGTTGGGGCCGGACGGAGACCCAGTACTTC.

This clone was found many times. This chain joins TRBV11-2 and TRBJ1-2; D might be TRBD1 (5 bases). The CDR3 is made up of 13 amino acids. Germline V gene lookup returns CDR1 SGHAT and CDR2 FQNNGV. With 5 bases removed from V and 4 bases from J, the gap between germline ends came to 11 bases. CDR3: CASSPGLAYGYTF. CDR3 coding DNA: TGTGCCAGCAGCCCGGGGCTGGCCTATGGCTACACCTTC.

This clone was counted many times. The CDR3 DNA reads as TGTGCCAGTAGTATAGTAGGAACAGCTCAGAACACTGAAGCTTTCTTT. It yields the protein CASSIVGTAQNTEAFF. V and J are TRBV19 and TRBJ1-1, with D hard to call. CDR1 LNHDA and CDR2 SQIVND come from the germline V gene (reference sequence). V dropped 1 base and J dropped 1 base, with 13 bases sitting between them. The CDR3 totals 16 residues.

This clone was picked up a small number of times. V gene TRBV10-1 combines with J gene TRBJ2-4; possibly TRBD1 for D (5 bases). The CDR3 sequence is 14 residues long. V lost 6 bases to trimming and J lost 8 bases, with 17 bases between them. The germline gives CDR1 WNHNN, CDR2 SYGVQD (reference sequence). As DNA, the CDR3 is TGCGCCAGCAGAGGAGATCAGCAAGGGGACATTCAGTACTTC. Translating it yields CASRGDQQGDIQYF.